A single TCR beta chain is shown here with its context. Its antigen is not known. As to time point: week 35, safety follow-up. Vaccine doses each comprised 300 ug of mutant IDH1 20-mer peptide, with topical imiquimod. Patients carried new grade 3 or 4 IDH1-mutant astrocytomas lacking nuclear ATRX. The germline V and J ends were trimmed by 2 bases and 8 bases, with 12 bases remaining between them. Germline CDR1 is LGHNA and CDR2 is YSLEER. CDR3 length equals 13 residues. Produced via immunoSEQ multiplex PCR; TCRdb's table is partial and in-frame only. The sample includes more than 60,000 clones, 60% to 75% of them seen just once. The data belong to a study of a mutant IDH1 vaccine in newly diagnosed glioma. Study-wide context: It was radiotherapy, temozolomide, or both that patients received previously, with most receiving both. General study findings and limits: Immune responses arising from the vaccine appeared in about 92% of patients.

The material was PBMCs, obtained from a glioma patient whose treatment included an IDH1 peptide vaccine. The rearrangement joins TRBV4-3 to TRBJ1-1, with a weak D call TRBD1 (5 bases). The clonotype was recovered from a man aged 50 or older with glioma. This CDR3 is CASSQFGASEAFF. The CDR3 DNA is TGCGCCAGCAGCCAATTCGGGGCTTCCGAAGCTTTCTTT.